These 14 T cell receptor beta chains originate from one sample sequenced in a study of regulatory T cells in long-lasting Graves disease. Noted time point: persistent/refractory GD, antithyroid drugs over 5 years with positive TRAb. Generation of the TCR library employed RNA extracted from PBMCs. With iRepertoire HTBI primers and Arm-PCR of CDR3 regions, TCR beta libraries were built. TCRdb processed the multiplex PCR reads anew with MiXCR; each CDR3 protein has one entry. The sample yields 650,000 to 700,000 distinct CDR3 sequences, about 30% seen once. Sequenced here: peripheral blood mononuclear cells (PBMCs), sampled when the disease was refractory, from a patient treated with antithyroid drugs. All receptors derive from a female donor with Graves disease.

In its sample, this clonotype was seen a few times. V and J are TRBV20-1 and TRBJ2-7; a weak D match, TRBD2 (5 bases). This CDR3 is 10 amino acids long. CDR1 and CDR2 (germline): DFQATT, SNEGSKA (reference sequence). Trimming shortened V by 6 bases and J by 5 bases, and 8 bases separated the two germline ends. CDR3 protein: CSAGENEQYF. CDR3 nucleotides: TGCAGTGCCGGGGAGAACGAGCAGTACTTC.

The chain carries TRBV6-1 and TRBJ2-2, with a possible D match to TRBD2 (6 bases). The CDR3 length is 13 residues. Per germline, CDR1 MNHNS and CDR2 SASEGT. V was clipped by 5 bases and J by 8 bases, with 12 bases between them. The CDR3 loop reads CASSLGGEGELFF. DNA for the CDR3: TGTGCCAGCAGTCTCGGCGGGGAGGGGGAGCTGTTTTTT.

A note on this clonotype: A read error may be the cause here, since a much bigger clone is one base away. This rearrangement joins TRBV27 to TRBJ1-2; D gene ambiguous. Germline V gene sequence: CDR1 MNHEY, CDR2 SMNVEV (reference sequence). This CDR3 has 14 residues. Trimming cost V 3 bases and J 4 bases, with 12 bases left between them. CDR3 DNA: TGTGCCAGCAGTTTCAGGAGCCCGGGCTATGGCTACACCTTC. As protein: CASSFRSPGYGYTF.

This clonotype was picked up many times. The V and J genes are TRBV2 and TRBJ1-1; TRBD1 matches at 9 bases. The germline V gene has CDR1 SNHLY and CDR2 FYNNEI. This CDR3 comprises 13 residues. Trimming cost V 10 bases and J 1 base; bases outside gene matches: 4. The CDR3, as DNA: TGTGCCACCGGGGACAGGGAGAACACTGAAGCTTTCTTT. Translation: CATGDRENTEAFF.

This clonotype was seen ten or more times. This sequence joins TRBV27 and TRBJ2-7; D is perhaps TRBD1 (9 bases). CDR3 length equals 14 residues. Per the germline V gene, CDR1 is MNHEY and CDR2 is SMNVEV (reference sequence). Trimming removed 4 bases at V and 4 bases at J, with 14 bases between. CDR3 in amino acids: CASSYSGTGYEQYF. The CDR3 coding sequence is TGTGCCAGCAGTTATAGCGGGACAGGGTACGAGCAGTACTTC.

The rearrangement uses TRBV29-1 and TRBJ2-7, with D perhaps given as TRBD1 or TRBD2 (6 bases each). Trimming removed 0 bases from V and 4 bases from J, with 13 bases in between. The CDR3 is made up of 14 amino acids. From germline, CDR1 is SQVTM and CDR2 ANQGSEA. CDR3: CSVEDRGERYEQYF. In nucleotides, the CDR3 is TGCAGCGTTGAAGATAGGGGGGAGCGGTACGAGCAGTACTTC.

This clonotype was seen only a few times. The chain couples TRBV6-1 to TRBJ1-4, with D maybe TRBD1 (6 bases). V was trimmed by 7 bases and J by 7 bases, leaving 22 bases between them. The CDR3 runs 16 residues. The germline V gene has CDR1 MNHNS and CDR2 SASEGT. CDR3 nucleotides: TGTGCCAGCATGGGGAGCGGGGACATGGCTGTTGAAAAACTGTTTTTT. This encodes CASMGSGDMAVEKLFF.

This clonotype was seen at least ten times. The rearrangement uses TRBV11-2 and TRBJ2-5; possibly TRBD1 for D (6 bases). Between the trimmed V and J ends, which lost 1 base and 4 bases, there was a span of 13 bases. The CDR3 runs to 15 residues. Germline V gene data show CDR1 as SGHAT and CDR2 as FQNNGV. CDR3 in DNA: TGTGCCAGCAGCTTAGTAACTGGGGGCGGAGAGACCCAGTACTTC. This translates into CASSLVTGGGETQYF.

This sequence joins TRBV6-1 and TRBJ1-6; possible D gene TRBD1, 5 bases. Germline V gene lookup returns CDR1 MNHNS and CDR2 SASEGT. The V end lost 10 bases, the J end lost 14 bases, and 18 bases lay between the germline ends. This CDR3 region has 12 residues. CDR3 nucleotide sequence: TGTGCCAACGGGGACCCTAAGGGGTCCCTCCACTTT. This encodes CANGDPKGSLHF.

This clonotype has ten or more counts. The gene calls are TRBV2 and TRBJ1-4; D ambiguous. Germline V gene lookup returns CDR1 SNHLY and CDR2 FYNNEI. This CDR3 comprises 15 residues. V was cut by 4 bases and J by 1 base, with 10 bases left in between. The CDR3 spells CASSVVRGTNEKLFF. The CDR3 nucleotides read TGTGCCAGCAGTGTGGTTCGGGGAACTAATGAAAAACTGTTTTTT.

This rearrangement joins TRBV7-2 to TRBJ1-1, with a weak D call TRBD1 (6 bases). Between the trimmed V and J ends, which lost 5 bases and 7 bases, there was a span of 11 bases. CDR1 and CDR2 (germline): SGHTA, FQGNSA. The CDR3 runs 12 residues. This CDR3 reads CASSQGWLEAFF. The CDR3 DNA reads TGTGCCAGCAGCCAGGGGTGGCTTGAAGCTTTCTTT.

This chain uses TRBV7-9 with TRBJ2-7; 11 positions agree with TRBD2. Trimming removed 7 bases from V and 5 bases from J; junction bases left unmatched: 16. Germline V gene sequence: CDR1 SEHNR, CDR2 FQNEAQ (reference sequence). The CDR3 extends over 17 amino acids. This CDR3 is CASIRPGLAGGGNEQYF. The CDR3 DNA follows: TGTGCCAGCATCCGACCGGGTCTAGCGGGAGGTGGGAACGAGCAGTACTTC.

This clonotype was observed a single time. V is TRBV6-2 or TRBV6-3 and J is TRBJ1-2; TRBD1 agrees at 8 bases. The CDR3 is 15 amino acids. CDR1 MNHEY and CDR2 SVGEGT come from the germline V gene. J lost 0 bases, V lost 7 bases, and 7 bases had no gene match. Written as DNA, the CDR3 is TGTGCCAGCAAGACAGGGGCTTTGGCTAACTATGGCTACACCTTC. It encodes CASKTGALANYGYTF.

The chain uses TRBV12-3 or TRBV12-4 and TRBJ1-5; 10 nucleotides agree with TRBD1. Unmatched junction bases numbered 10, after V lost 7 bases and J lost 7 bases. This CDR3 region has 15 residues. The CDR3: CASKWDRGSRQPQHF. The CDR3 coding sequence is TGTGCCAGCAAGTGGGACAGGGGAAGTAGGCAGCCCCAGCATTTT.